This TCR beta chain stems from a study of blood T cell repertoires in COVID-19. The germline gives CDR1 KGHSH, CDR2 LQKENI. This CDR3 is built from 15 residues. J gave up 4 bases and V 2 bases, and 2 bases lay outside the gene matches. Participants were aged roughly 18 to 100 years from 20 to 30 US areas. As handled by the study authors: The assay estimated nucleated cells by amplifying reference gene primers. Sequencing used immunoSEQ multiplex PCR; TCRdb keeps in-frame clones, though not all of them. V, J and clone size derive from that table, while D and trimming were established from the DNA sequence. The table lists fewer than 350,000 clones, around 90% of them singletons, with less than 2% in the top ten.

This receptor was obtained from a woman between 18 and 29 years old with acute COVID-19. The chain is built from TRBV18 and TRBJ2-7, with TRBD2 matching 13 bases. The sample consisted of PBMCs or T cells enriched from blood (not recorded which). CDR3 amino acids: CASSPGLAGVYEQYF. CDR3 coding DNA: TGTGCCAGCTCACCAGGACTAGCGGGAGTGTACGAGCAGTACTTC. Supplemented by reference TRBV18 and TRBJ2-7, the full variable domain reads NAGVMQNPRHLVRRRGQEARLRCSPMKGHSHVYWYRQLPEEGLKFMVYLQKENIIDESGMPKERFSAEFPKEGPSILRIQQVVRGDSAAYFCASSPGLAGVYEQYFGPGTRLTVT.